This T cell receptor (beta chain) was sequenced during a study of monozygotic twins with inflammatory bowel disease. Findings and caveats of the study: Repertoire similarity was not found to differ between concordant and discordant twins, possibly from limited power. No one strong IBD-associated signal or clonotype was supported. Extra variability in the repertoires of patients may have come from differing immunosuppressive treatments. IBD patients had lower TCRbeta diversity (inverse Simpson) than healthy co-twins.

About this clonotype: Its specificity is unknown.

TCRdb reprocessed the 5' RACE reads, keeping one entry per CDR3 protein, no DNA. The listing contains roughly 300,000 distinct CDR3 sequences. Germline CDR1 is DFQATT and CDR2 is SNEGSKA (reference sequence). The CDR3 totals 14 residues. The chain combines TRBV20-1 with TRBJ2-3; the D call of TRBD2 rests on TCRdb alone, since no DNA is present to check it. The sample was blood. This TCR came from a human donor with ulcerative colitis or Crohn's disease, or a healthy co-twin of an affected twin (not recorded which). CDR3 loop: CSGRLAGLSDTQYF.